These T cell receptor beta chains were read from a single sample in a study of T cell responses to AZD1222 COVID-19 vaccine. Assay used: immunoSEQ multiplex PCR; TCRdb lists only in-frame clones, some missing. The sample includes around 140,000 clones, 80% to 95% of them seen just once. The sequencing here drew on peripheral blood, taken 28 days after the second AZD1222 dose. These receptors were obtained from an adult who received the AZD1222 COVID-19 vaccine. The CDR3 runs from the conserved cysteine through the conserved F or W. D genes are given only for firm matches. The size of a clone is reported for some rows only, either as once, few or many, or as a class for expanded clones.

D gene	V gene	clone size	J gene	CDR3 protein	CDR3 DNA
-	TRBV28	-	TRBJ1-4	CASNEALATNEKLFF	TGTGCCAGCAACGAGGCACTTGCAACTAATGAAAAACTGTTTTTT
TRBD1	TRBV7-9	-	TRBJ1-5	CASSLGQGEGQPQHF	TGTGCCAGCAGCTTAGGACAGGGAGAAGGTCAGCCCCAGCATTTT
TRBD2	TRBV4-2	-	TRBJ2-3	CASSSPRGASGSGTDTQYF	TGTGCCAGCAGCTCCCCTCGTGGGGCTAGCGGGAGTGGCACAGATACGCAGTATTTT
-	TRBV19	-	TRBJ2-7	CASRKSPGASSYEQYF	TGTGCCAGTAGGAAATCACCGGGGGCCTCCTCCTACGAGCAGTACTTC
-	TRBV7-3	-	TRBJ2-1	CASSLRSGDSYNEQFF	TGTGCCAGCAGCTTAAGGTCAGGGGATTCCTACAATGAGCAGTTCTTC
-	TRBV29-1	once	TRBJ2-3	CSVEHTNTDTQYF	TGCAGCGTTGAACATACTAACACAGATACGCAGTATTTT
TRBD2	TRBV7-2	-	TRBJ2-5	CASSFGRGTPTQYF	TGTGCCAGCAGCTTCGGGAGGGGGACACCAACCCAGTACTTC
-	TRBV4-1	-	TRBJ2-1	CASSPTRGDEQFF	TGCGCCAGCAGCCCGACCAGGGGAGATGAGCAGTTCTTC
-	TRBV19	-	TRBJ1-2	CASIPLGTPYGYTF	TGTGCCAGTATTCCTCTCGGGACACCCTATGGCTACACCTTC
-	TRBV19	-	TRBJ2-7	CASSIGRNSYEQYF	TGTGCCAGTAGTATAGGGCGGAACTCCTACGAGCAGTACTTC